This T cell receptor beta chain is drawn from a study of CD4+ T cells in melanoma. General study points: Diverse differentiation states were reported for melanoma neoantigen-specific CD4+ T cells. CD8+ T cell, macrophage and B cell function reportedly correlated with neoantigen-specific CD4+ T cells.

V was clipped by 4 bases and J by 3 bases; unmatched bases: 12. The CDR3 has 16 amino acids. Looked up from germline, CDR1 is SGHDT and CDR2 is YYEEEE. Using immunoSEQ multiplex PCR, the repertoire was profiled, and TCRdb retains in-frame clones only, with some absent. Of about 11,000 clones in the sample, 66% are singletons; the top ten hold approximately 10%. Notes on this clone: What it binds is not known.

This clonotype was sampled from a human donor with melanoma. Sequenced material: cells from a culture (not recorded whether cultured in vitro). This rearrangement joins TRBV5-6 to TRBJ1-1, with 7 bases aligning to TRBD1. The CDR3 loop is CASSKQGGRGHTEAFF. As DNA, the CDR3 is TGTGCCAGCAGCAAACAAGGGGGCAGGGGACACACTGAAGCTTTCTTT. Supplemented by reference TRBV5-6 and TRBJ1-1, the full variable domain reads DAGVTQSPTHLIKTRGQQVTLRCSPKSGHDTVSWYQQALGQGPQFIFQYYEEEERQRGNFPDRFSGHQFPNYSSELNVNALLLGDSALYLCASSKQGGRGHTEAFFGQGTRLTVV.